These 23 T cell receptor beta chains share one sample of origin, sequenced in a study of blood T cell repertoires in COVID-19. Measured with immunoSEQ multiplex PCR; TCRdb has only the in-frame clones, and not every one. The repertoire holds tens of thousands of clones, with about 87% as singletons. Sequenced sample: peripheral blood. These receptors all stem from a human donor with acute or convalescent COVID-19. The donor label of this sample is uncertain.

CDR3 region: CASRIQGSSYNSPLHF. The DNA of the CDR3 is TGTGCCAGCAGAATACAGGGGTCCTCCTATAATTCACCCCTCCACTTT. The chain joins TRBV6-6 to TRBJ1-6, with TRBD1 identical over 7 bases. Unmatched junction bases numbered 5, after V lost 6 bases and J lost 0 bases. The CDR3 contains 16 residues. Germline CDR1 and CDR2: MNHNY and SVGAGI (reference sequence).

The genes are TRBV9 and TRBJ2-3, with TRBD2 matching 11 bases. Germline trimming cut 2 bases from V and 5 bases from J; bases unmatched to any gene: 4. The CDR3 contains 15 residues. CDR1 SGDLS and CDR2 YYNGEE come from the germline V gene. DNA for the CDR3: TGTGCCAGCAGCGTTAGCGGGGGGGCCGGAGATACGCAGTATTTT. It codes for CASSVSGGAGDTQYF.

The chain carries TRBV10-3 and TRBJ2-4; TRBD2 aligns across 9 bases. This CDR3 region has 17 residues. Germline V gives CDR1 ENHRY, CDR2 SYGVKD. V gave up 0 bases and J gave up 0 bases; unmatched junction bases: 3. The CDR3: CAISESASGVAKNIQYF. CDR3 bases: TGTGCCATCAGTGAGTCTGCTAGCGGGGTAGCCAAAAACATTCAGTACTTC.

J is TRBJ1-2 and V is TRBV5-1, with 8 bases identical to TRBD1. The CDR3 is 15 residues long. J lost 3 bases, V lost 2 bases, and 6 bases had no gene match. CDR1 SGHRS and CDR2 YFSETQ come from the germline V gene. The CDR3 DNA is TGCGCCAGCAGCTTTTCCCAGGGGGCTTACTATGGCTACACCTTC. Translating gives CASSFSQGAYYGYTF.

This clone turned up a few times. The chain links TRBV5-4 to TRBJ2-5; TRBD2 matches at 8 bases. J gave up 2 bases and V 0 bases, and 6 bases lay outside the gene matches. The CDR3 covers 16 residues. Per germline, CDR1 SGHNT and CDR2 YYREEE (reference sequence). The CDR3 nucleotides read TGTGCCAGCAGCTTGGGGGTACTAGCGGCGCAAGAGACCCAGTACTTC. Amino acids: CASSLGVLAAQETQYF.

The chain carries TRBV2 and TRBJ2-5, with TRBD2 as a possible D gene (5 bases). Germline-derived CDR1 and CDR2 are SNHLY and FYNNEI. The length of the CDR3 is 13 residues. V gave up 4 bases and J gave up 4 bases, with 10 bases separating them. CDR3: CASSAVRGETQYF. The CDR3, as DNA: TGTGCCAGCAGTGCGGTCCGGGGAGAGACCCAGTACTTC.

This clone was picked up a small number of times. V gene TRBV6-6 combines with J gene TRBJ1-5; 12 nucleotides align to TRBD1. Germline trimming cut 6 bases from V and 2 bases from J; bases unmatched to any gene: 2. The germline V gene has CDR1 MNHNY and CDR2 SVGAGI (reference sequence). The CDR3 is 15 residues long. In DNA form, the CDR3 reads TGTGCCAGCAGGGGACAGGGGGCCGGCAATCAGCCCCAGCATTTT. Encoded protein: CASRGQGAGNQPQHF.

This clone was picked up a small number of times. This rearrangement joins TRBV7-2 to TRBJ2-1; D is possibly TRBD1 (6 bases). The CDR3 covers 12 residues. Germline CDR1 and CDR2: SGHTA and FQGNSA. Trimming left V 5 bases short and J 10 bases short, with 12 bases between. CDR3 coding DNA: TGTGCCAGCAGCCTACAGGGTTGGGAGCAGTTCTTC. Protein sequence: CASSLQGWEQFF.

This clone occurred once. The J gene is TRBJ1-1, the V gene TRBV2, with D unclear. CDR3 length equals 14 residues. Between the trimmed V and J ends, which lost 0 bases and 10 bases, there was a span of 15 bases. Germline V gene data show CDR1 as SNHLY and CDR2 as FYNNEI. CDR3 region: CASSEALIEQSAFF. The CDR3 region has the DNA TGTGCCAGCAGTGAAGCGCTCATTGAGCAATCAGCTTTCTTT.

J is TRBJ2-7 and V is TRBV18, with D possibly TRBD2 on 5 matching bases. With 3 bases removed from V and 1 base from J, the gap between germline ends came to 10 bases. Germline CDR1 and CDR2: KGHSH and LQKENI. This CDR3 is 14 amino acids long. CDR3 nucleotides: TGTGCCAGCTCACCTGGCGGGCGGTCCTACGAGCAGTACTTC. As protein: CASSPGGRSYEQYF.

The rearrangement uses TRBV24-1 and TRBJ2-1; D possibly corresponds to TRBD2 (7 bases). Per germline, CDR1 KGHDR and CDR2 SFDVKD. The CDR3 spans 14 residues. Trimming removed 9 bases at V and 5 bases at J, with 16 bases between. As DNA, the CDR3 is TGTGCCACCCGCGGGGGCTCTACCGACAATGAGCAGTTCTTC. Translation gives CATRGGSTDNEQFF.

The rearrangement uses TRBV28 and TRBJ2-7; TRBD2 agrees at 12 bases. Trimming took 8 bases from V and 7 from J; bases not matched to a gene: 12. The CDR3 has 15 residues. Germline CDR1 is MDHEN and CDR2 is SYDVKM. The CDR3: CASPPRTSGTGEQYF. DNA of the CDR3: TGTGCCAGCCCACCAAGGACTAGCGGGACGGGGGAGCAGTACTTC. Combining the CDR3 with reference TRBV28 and TRBJ2-7 gives the whole variable domain DVKVTQSSRYLVKRTGEKVFLECVQDMDHENMFWYRQDPGLGLRLIYFSYDVKMKEKGDIPEGYSVSREKKERFSLILESASTNQTSMYLCASPPRTSGTGEQYFGPGTRLTVT.

The CDR3 bases are TGTGCCAGCAGCTTAAGCGGGGGTGTTAAAGGGGGCGATGGCTACACCTTC. Amino acids: CASSLSGGVKGGDGYTF. The chain uses TRBV7-9 and TRBJ1-2; the match to TRBD1 covers 7 bases. CDR3 length: 17 amino acids. Germline CDR1 reads SEHNR; CDR2 reads FQNEAQ (reference sequence). Germline trimming cut 2 bases from V and 6 bases from J; bases unmatched to any gene: 15.

As for this clone: Other DNA sequences in this sample translate to the same CDR3. The chain is built from TRBV11-3 and TRBJ1-2; 7 positions match TRBD1. The CDR3 totals 13 residues. In germline, CDR1 is SGHNT, CDR2 YENEEA. Trimming cost V 2 bases and J 8 bases; bases outside gene matches: 5. DNA for the CDR3: TGTGCCAGCAGCTTACCAGGGGGTGGAGGCTACACCTTC. Its translation is CASSLPGGGGYTF. The variable domain in full, with the rest retrieved from reference TRBV11-3 and TRBJ1-2, is EAGVVQSPRYKIIEKKQPVAFWCNPISGHNTLYWYLQNLGQGPELLIRYENEEAVDDSQLPKDRFSAERLKGVDSTLKIQPAELGDSAVYLCASSLPGGGGYTFGSGTRLTVV.

The chain uses TRBV28 and TRBJ2-5; 8 bases match TRBD2. In germline, CDR1 is MDHEN, CDR2 SYDVKM. The CDR3 length is 14 residues. With V trimmed by 4 bases and J by 3 bases, 4 bases remained unmatched. The CDR3 reads CASSSSGGEETQYF. Here the CDR3 DNA reads TGTGCCAGCAGTTCATCGGGGGGGGAAGAGACCCAGTACTTC.

The chain carries TRBV19 and TRBJ1-5; D is possibly TRBD1 (5 bases). Trimming took off 8 bases at V and 6 bases at J, with 14 bases between the two ends. This CDR3 region has 13 residues. Germline V gives CDR1 LNHDA, CDR2 SQIVND (reference sequence). The CDR3 region has the DNA TGTGCCAGTGAGAGGGGAGGAGGTCAGCCCCAGCATTTT. This encodes CASERGGGQPQHF.

This clone has just one count. J is TRBJ2-1 and V is TRBV5-1; TRBD1 matches at 7 bases. The CDR3 spans 14 residues. V shed 5 bases, J shed 5 bases, and the junction held 7 bases outside the gene matches. Germline CDR1 is SGHRS and CDR2 is YFSETQ. The CDR3 loop is CASRMTGLHNEQFF. The CDR3 nucleotides read TGCGCCAGCAGAATGACAGGGCTCCACAATGAGCAGTTCTTC.

DNA for the CDR3: TGTGCCAGTAGCGATTCAGGGGAAAAGGGATATGGCTACACCTTC. This encodes CASSDSGEKGYGYTF. The chain has TRBV19 and TRBJ1-2, with D possibly TRBD1 on 6 matching bases. V was pared by 6 bases and J by 5 bases, with 19 bases between. The CDR3 length is 15 residues. Germline assignment: CDR1 LNHDA and CDR2 SQIVND (reference sequence).

J is TRBJ2-5 and V is TRBV28, with D possibly matching TRBD2 (6 bases). V gave up 3 bases and J gave up 6 bases, with 17 bases separating them. This CDR3 contains 15 residues. CDR1 MDHEN and CDR2 SYDVKM come from the germline V gene. CDR3: CASSFVQRGGKTQYF. The CDR3, as DNA: TGTGCCAGCAGTTTTGTGCAACGGGGAGGAAAGACCCAGTACTTC.

This chain connects TRBV28 to TRBJ1-4; 7 nucleotides match TRBD1. The CDR3 contains 19 residues. Germline values: CDR1 MDHEN, CDR2 SYDVKM. J lost 0 bases, V lost 4 bases, and 14 bases had no gene match. CDR3: CASSSEPGQRHATNEKLFF. The DNA for the CDR3 is TGTGCCAGCAGTTCGGAACCGGGACAGAGACATGCAACTAATGAAAAACTGTTTTTT.

The table lists this clone with a few counts. V and J are TRBV2 and TRBJ2-3, with 10 bases aligning to TRBD1. This CDR3 comprises 15 residues. Germline values: CDR1 SNHLY, CDR2 FYNNEI. Germline trimming cut 5 bases from V and 1 base from J; bases unmatched to any gene: 3. The CDR3 protein is CASSSGQGGTDTQYF. CDR3 DNA: TGTGCCAGCAGTTCCGGACAGGGGGGCACAGATACGCAGTATTTT. Combining the CDR3 with reference TRBV2 and TRBJ2-3 gives the whole variable domain EPEVTQTPSHQVTQMGQEVILRCVPISNHLYFYWYRQILGQKVEFLVSFYNNEISEKSEIFDDQFSVERPDGSNFTLKIRSTKLEDSAMYFCASSSGQGGTDTQYFGPGTRLTVL.

This chain links TRBV11-2 with TRBJ2-1; no clear D. The CDR3 contains 13 residues. CDR1 and CDR2 from the germline V gene are SGHAT and FQNNGV. With 0 bases removed from V and 7 bases from J, the gap between germline ends came to 7 bases. Here the CDR3 DNA reads TGTGCCAGCAGCTTAGATGTCGGGAATGAGCAGTTCTTC. This translates into CASSLDVGNEQFF. Based on the CDR3 plus reference TRBV11-2 and TRBJ2-1, the full variable domain is EAGVAQSPRYKIIEKRQSVAFWCNPISGHATLYWYQQILGQGPKLLIQFQNNGVVDDSQLPKDRFSAERLKGVDSTLKIQPAKLEDSAVYLCASSLDVGNEQFFGPGTRLTVL.

CDR3 in amino acids: CASSRLGQSSSNYGYTF. As DNA, the CDR3 is TGTGCCAGCAGTCGACTCGGACAGTCCTCCTCTAACTATGGCTACACCTTC. The rearrangement joins TRBV28 to TRBJ1-2; perhaps TRBD1 as D (6 bases). V was pared by 5 bases and J by 0 bases, with 19 bases between. Germline lookup yields CDR1 MDHEN and CDR2 SYDVKM. This CDR3 is built from 17 residues.